This T cell receptor (beta chain) was identified during a study of beta chain features in type 1 diabetes. As for the study in general: Across every sample, 107,917,701 sorted cells were examined in total. Study findings and constraints: Type 1 diabetes patients had moderately but significantly shorter TCRB CDR3s in all four CD4+ subsets. PCR could preferentially amplify shorter templates, alike in patients and controls.

Expressed TCRB transcripts were sequenced after all isolated RNA was converted to cDNA. Data came from immunoSEQ multiplex PCR; TCRdb stores just in-frame clones and leaves some out. This table has about 70,000 clones, around 49% appearing once. In the case of this clone: No antigen is known for it.

The CDR3 totals 17 residues. Looked up from germline, CDR1 is SEHNR and CDR2 is FQNEAQ (reference sequence). Trimming cost V 5 bases and J 6 bases; bases outside gene matches: 17. The specimen sequenced was central memory CD4+ T cells from blood. This receptor was obtained from a man in his thirties or forties with type 1 diabetes. This chain links TRBV7-9 with TRBJ2-7; 9 bases map to TRBD1. This CDR3 reads CASSLRRDRVYIAEQYF. DNA of the CDR3: TGTGCCAGCAGCCTTCGGCGGGACAGGGTCTATATCGCCGAGCAGTACTTC.